The subject of this entry is one TCR beta chain. Its specificity is unknown. The sample belongs to a study of PD-1 blockade in classical Hodgkin lymphoma. Study at large: Every 2 weeks, patients got 3 mg/kg intravenous nivolumab.

Points from the study as a whole: Diversity in CD4+ TCRs, unlike that measured in CD8+ TCRs, had risen significantly by C4D1.

Losses at the gene ends were 9 bases for V and 7 bases for J; bases not matched to a gene: 23. The CDR3 has 18 residues. Germline assignment: CDR1 SGHNT and CDR2 YYREEE (reference sequence). As to time point: cycle 4 day 1 (C4D1), after six to seven weeks of nivolumab. All patients experienced relapse after autologous stem cell transplantation, and brentuximab vedotin exposure was variable. Complete response, partial response or progressive disease constituted the best responses recorded. Clones were sequenced by immunoSEQ multiplex PCR, and TCRdb holds only the in-frame ones, with some missing. Of about 96,000 clones in the sample, 93% are singletons; the top ten hold around 2%.

The TCR was taken from a human donor with classical Hodgkin lymphoma. Here the sequenced sample was peripheral blood mononuclear cells (PBMCs), taken before the fourth cycle of nivolumab. The chain combines TRBV5-4 with TRBJ2-5, with 11 bases identical to TRBD2. CDR3 DNA: TGTGCCAAAGGAGGTTATGGGGATAGCGGGAGGGCCCCCAGGACCCAGTACTTC. Protein product: CAKGGYGDSGRAPRTQYF.